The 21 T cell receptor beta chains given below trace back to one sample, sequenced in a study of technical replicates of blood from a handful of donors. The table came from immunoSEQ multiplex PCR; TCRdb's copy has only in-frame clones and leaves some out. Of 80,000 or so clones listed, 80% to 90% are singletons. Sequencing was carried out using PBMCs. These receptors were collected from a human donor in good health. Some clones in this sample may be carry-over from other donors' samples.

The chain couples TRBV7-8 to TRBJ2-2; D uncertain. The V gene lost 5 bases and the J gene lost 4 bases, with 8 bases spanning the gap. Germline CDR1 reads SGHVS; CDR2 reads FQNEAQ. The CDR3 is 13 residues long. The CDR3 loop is CASSPSGTGELFF. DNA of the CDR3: TGTGCCAGCAGCCCATCGGGCACCGGGGAGCTGTTTTTT.

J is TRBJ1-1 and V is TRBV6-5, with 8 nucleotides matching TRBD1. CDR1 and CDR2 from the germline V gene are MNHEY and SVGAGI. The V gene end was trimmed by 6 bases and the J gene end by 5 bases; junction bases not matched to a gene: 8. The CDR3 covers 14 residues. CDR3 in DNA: TGTGCCAGCAGCCCGAGACAGGGGAAAACTGAAGCTTTCTTT. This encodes CASSPRQGKTEAFF.

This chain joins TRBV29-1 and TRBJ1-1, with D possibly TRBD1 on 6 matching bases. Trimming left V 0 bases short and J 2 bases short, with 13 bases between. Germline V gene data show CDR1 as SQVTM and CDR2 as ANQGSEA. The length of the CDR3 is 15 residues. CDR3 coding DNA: TGCAGCGTTGAAGAGAGGGGGACGGTAAACACTGAAGCTTTCTTT. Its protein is CSVEERGTVNTEAFF. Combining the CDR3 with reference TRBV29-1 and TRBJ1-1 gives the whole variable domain SAVISQKPSRDICQRGTSLTIQCQVDSQVTMMFWYRQQPGQSLTLIATANQGSEATYESGFVIDKFPISRPNLTFSTLTVSNMSPEDSSIYLCSVEERGTVNTEAFFGQGTRLTVV.

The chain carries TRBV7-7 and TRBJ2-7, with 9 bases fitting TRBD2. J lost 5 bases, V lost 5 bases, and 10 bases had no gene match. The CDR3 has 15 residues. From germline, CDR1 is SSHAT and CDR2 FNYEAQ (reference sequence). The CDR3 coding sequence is TGTGCCAGCAGCCCCGAGAGCGGGAGGAACCACGAGCAGTACTTC. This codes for CASSPESGRNHEQYF.

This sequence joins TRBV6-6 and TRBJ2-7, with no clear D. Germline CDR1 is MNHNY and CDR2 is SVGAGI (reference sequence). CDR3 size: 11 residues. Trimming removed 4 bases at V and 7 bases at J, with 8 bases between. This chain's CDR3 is CASSSTQEQYF. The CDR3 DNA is TGTGCCAGCAGTTCCACACAGGAGCAGTACTTC.

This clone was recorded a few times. The CDR3 loop reads CASSPPGGSQPQHF. CDR3 sequence (DNA): TGTGCCAGCTCACCACCGGGAGGCTCCCAGCCCCAGCATTTT. The chain couples TRBV18 to TRBJ1-5; the D is unclear. This CDR3 is 14 amino acids long. Trimming left V 0 bases short and J 7 bases short, with 10 bases between. Germline CDR1 reads KGHSH; CDR2 reads LQKENI.

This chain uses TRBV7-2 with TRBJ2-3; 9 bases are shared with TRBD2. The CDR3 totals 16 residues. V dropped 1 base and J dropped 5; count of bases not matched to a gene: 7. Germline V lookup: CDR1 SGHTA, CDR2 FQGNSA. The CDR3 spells CASSLVGPAGGDTQYF. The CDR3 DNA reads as TGTGCCAGCAGCTTAGTAGGCCCAGCGGGAGGAGATACGCAGTATTTT. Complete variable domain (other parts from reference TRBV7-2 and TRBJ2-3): GAGVSQSPSNKVTEKGKDVELRCDPISGHTALYWYRQSLGQGLEFLIYFQGNSAPDKSGLPSDRFSAERTGGSVSTLTIQRTQQEDSAVYLCASSLVGPAGGDTQYFGPGTRLTVL.

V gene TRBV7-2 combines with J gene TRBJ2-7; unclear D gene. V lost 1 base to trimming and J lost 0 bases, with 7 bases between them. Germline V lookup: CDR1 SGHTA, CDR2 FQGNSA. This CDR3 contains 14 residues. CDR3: CASSLDRSSYEQYF. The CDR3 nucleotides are TGTGCCAGCAGCTTAGATCGGAGCTCCTACGAGCAGTACTTC.

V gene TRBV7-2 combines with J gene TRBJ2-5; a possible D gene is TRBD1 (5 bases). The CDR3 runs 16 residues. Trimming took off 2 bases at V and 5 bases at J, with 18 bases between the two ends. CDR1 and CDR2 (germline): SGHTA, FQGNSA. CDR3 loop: CASSLNGPLPGETQYF. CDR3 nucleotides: TGTGCCAGCAGCTTAAACGGTCCTTTACCAGGGGAGACCCAGTACTTC.

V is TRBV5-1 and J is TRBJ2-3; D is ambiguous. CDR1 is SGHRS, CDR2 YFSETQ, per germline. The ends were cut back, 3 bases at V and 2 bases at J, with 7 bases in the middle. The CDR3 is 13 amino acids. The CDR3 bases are TGCGCCAGCAGCTCGCGCTACACAGATACGCAGTATTTT. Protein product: CASSSRYTDTQYF.

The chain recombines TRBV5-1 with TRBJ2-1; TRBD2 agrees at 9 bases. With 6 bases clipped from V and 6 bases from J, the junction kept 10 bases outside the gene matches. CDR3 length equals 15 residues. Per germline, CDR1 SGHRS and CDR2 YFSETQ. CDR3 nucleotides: TGCGCCAGCAAGTCTGGCGGGAGGGGGGGCAATGAGCAGTTCTTC. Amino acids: CASKSGGRGGNEQFF.

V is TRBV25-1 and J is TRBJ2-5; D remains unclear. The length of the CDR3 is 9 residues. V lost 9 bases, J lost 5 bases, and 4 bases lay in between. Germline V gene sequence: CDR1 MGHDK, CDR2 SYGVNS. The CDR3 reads CASGETQYF. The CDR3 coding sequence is TGTGCCAGTGGCGAGACCCAGTACTTC.

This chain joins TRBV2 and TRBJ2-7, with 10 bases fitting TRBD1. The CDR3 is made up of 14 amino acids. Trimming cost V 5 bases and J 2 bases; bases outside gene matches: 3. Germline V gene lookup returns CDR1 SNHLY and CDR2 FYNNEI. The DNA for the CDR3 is TGTGCCAGCAGTTTAGGACAGGGGGCCTACGAGCAGTACTTC. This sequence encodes CASSLGQGAYEQYF.

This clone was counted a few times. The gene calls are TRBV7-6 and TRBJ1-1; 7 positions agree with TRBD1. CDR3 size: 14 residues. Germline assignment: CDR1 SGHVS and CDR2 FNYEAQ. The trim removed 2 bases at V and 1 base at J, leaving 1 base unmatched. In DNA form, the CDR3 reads TGTGCCAGCAGCTTAAACAGGGGGAACACTGAAGCTTTCTTT. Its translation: CASSLNRGNTEAFF.

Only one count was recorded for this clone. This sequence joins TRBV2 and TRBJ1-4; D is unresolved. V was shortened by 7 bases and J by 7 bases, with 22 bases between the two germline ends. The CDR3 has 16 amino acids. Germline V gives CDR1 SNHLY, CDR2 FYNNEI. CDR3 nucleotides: TGTGCCAGCATCCCGCTTGCGTCGGGGAAGGGTGAAAAACTGTTTTTT. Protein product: CASIPLASGKGEKLFF. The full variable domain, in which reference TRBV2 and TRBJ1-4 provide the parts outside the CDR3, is EPEVTQTPSHQVTQMGQEVILRCVPISNHLYFYWYRQILGQKVEFLVSFYNNEISEKSEIFDDQFSVERPDGSNFTLKIRSTKLEDSAMYFCASIPLASGKGEKLFFGSGTQLSVL.

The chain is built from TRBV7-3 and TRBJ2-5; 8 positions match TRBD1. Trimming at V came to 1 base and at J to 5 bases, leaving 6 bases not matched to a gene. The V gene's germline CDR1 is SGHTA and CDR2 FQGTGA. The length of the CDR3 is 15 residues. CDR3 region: CASSLSQGAIETQYF. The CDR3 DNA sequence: TGTGCCAGCAGCTTAAGTCAGGGGGCAATTGAGACCCAGTACTTC.

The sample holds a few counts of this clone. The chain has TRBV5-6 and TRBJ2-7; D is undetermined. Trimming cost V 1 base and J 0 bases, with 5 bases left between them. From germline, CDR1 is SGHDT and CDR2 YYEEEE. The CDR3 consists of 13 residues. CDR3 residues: CASSLLSSYEQYF. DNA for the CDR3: TGTGCCAGCAGCTTGCTGAGCTCCTACGAGCAGTACTTC.

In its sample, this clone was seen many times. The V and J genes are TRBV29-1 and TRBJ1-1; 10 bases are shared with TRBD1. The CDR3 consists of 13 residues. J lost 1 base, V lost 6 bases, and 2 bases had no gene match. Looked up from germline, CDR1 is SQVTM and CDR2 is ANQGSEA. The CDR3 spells CSVGDRGNTEAFF. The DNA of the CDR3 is TGCAGCGTGGGGGACAGGGGGAACACTGAAGCTTTCTTT.

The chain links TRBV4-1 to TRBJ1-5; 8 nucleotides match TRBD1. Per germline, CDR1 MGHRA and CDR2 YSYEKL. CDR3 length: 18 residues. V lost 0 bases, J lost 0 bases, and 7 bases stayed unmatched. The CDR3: CASSQDGRTGNSNQPQHF. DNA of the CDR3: TGCGCCAGCAGCCAAGATGGTAGGACAGGGAATAGCAATCAGCCCCAGCATTTT.

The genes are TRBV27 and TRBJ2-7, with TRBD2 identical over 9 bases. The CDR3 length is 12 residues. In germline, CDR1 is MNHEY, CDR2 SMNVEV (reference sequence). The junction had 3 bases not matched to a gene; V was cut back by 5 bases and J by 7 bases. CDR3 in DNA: TGTGCCAGCAGTATAAGCGGGAGGGAGCAGTACTTC. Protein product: CASSISGREQYF.

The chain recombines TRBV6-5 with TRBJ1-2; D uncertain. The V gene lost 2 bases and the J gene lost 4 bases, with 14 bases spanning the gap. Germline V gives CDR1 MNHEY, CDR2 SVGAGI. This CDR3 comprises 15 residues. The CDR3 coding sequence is TGTGCCAGCAGTTACCGCCCGGTCCCTACCTATGGCTACACCTTC. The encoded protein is CASSYRPVPTYGYTF.